This passage covers 23 T cell receptor beta chains from one sample sequenced in a study of shared clonotypes between healthy human individuals. Positively selected for CCR7, the CD45RO-negative cells used as naive CD8 cells excluded terminally differentiated effector memory CD45RA+ cells. Method: immunoSEQ multiplex PCR; TCRdb's copy keeps in-frame clones and lacks some. Among roughly 2,000,000 clones listed, around 96% were seen once. Sequencing was done on a sample of naive CD8+ T cells sorted from blood. The origin of the receptors is a man between 18 and 29 years old in good health.

The rearrangement uses TRBV7-2 and TRBJ1-5; tentative D call: TRBD1 (5 bases). Trimming left V 1 base short and J 4 bases short, with 14 bases between. Germline assignment: CDR1 SGHTA and CDR2 FQGNSA. The CDR3 is 16 amino acids. The DNA of the CDR3 is TGTGCCAGCAGCTTAGGGGGACCTCTCTTTAATCAGCCCCAGCATTTT. Its protein product is CASSLGGPLFNQPQHF. The variable domain in full, completed from reference TRBV7-2 and TRBJ1-5, reads GAGVSQSPSNKVTEKGKDVELRCDPISGHTALYWYRQSLGQGLEFLIYFQGNSAPDKSGLPSDRFSAERTGGSVSTLTIQRTQQEDSAVYLCASSLGGPLFNQPQHFGDGTRLSIL.

V and J are TRBV14 and TRBJ1-2, with 9 bases aligning to TRBD1. The CDR3 spans 16 residues. J lost 2 bases, V lost 5 bases, and 9 bases had no gene match. Germline V gives CDR1 SGHDN, CDR2 FVKESK. CDR3 loop: CASSAQWGQGNYGYTF. The CDR3 DNA reads as TGTGCCAGCAGCGCACAATGGGGACAGGGAAACTATGGCTACACCTTC. Variable domain in full (rest from reference TRBV14 and TRBJ1-2): EAGVTQFPSHSVIEKGQTVTLRCDPISGHDNLYWYRRVMGKEIKFLLHFVKESKQDESGMPNNRFLAERTGGTYSTLKVQPAELEDSGVYFCASSAQWGQGNYGYTFGSGTRLTVV.

A remark on this clone: The sample has other DNA sequences that encode this CDR3 too. This chain links TRBV19 with TRBJ2-1, with 7 bases matching TRBD2. CDR1 is LNHDA and CDR2 is SQIVND in the germline V gene (reference sequence). CDR3 length: 14 amino acids. The junction had 2 bases not matched to a gene; V was cut back by 2 bases and J by 4 bases. CDR3 sequence: CASSISSGYNEQFF. In DNA, the CDR3 is TGTGCCAGTAGTATATCTAGCGGTTACAATGAGCAGTTCTTC.

The chain joins TRBV13 to TRBJ2-5, with D hard to call. Germline CDR1 reads PRHDT; CDR2 reads FYEKMQ (reference sequence). The CDR3 extends over 13 amino acids. V was shortened by 4 bases and J by 5 bases, with 11 bases between the two germline ends. The CDR3 region is CASSSNLKETQYF. In DNA, the CDR3 is TGTGCCAGCAGCTCCAACCTAAAGGAGACCCAGTACTTC.

The chain combines TRBV5-1 with TRBJ1-6; D uncertain. The germline V and J ends were trimmed by 0 bases and 6 bases, with 7 bases remaining between them. The V gene's germline CDR1 is SGHRS and CDR2 YFSETQ. The CDR3 length is 14 residues. CDR3 sequence (DNA): TGCGCCAGCAGCTTGGCCAATAGTAATTCACCCCTCCACTTT. It translates to CASSLANSNSPLHF.

The chain uses TRBV11-1 and TRBJ2-7, with a tentative D call TRBD1 (5 bases). The CDR3 contains 13 residues. Germline V CDR1 and CDR2: SGHAT, FQDESV (reference sequence). V shed 4 bases and J shed 4 bases, with 11 bases lying between them. CDR3 protein: CASSSRDGYEQYF. The CDR3 nucleotides read TGTGCCAGCAGCTCCAGGGATGGGTACGAGCAGTACTTC.

This chain connects TRBV5-4 to TRBJ2-3, with 9 bases identical to TRBD2. The CDR3 contains 15 residues. Germline V gene sequence: CDR1 SGHNT, CDR2 YYREEE (reference sequence). The V and J ends lost 5 bases and 2 bases, in that order; junction bases with no gene match: 6. The CDR3 DNA follows: TGTGCCAGCAGTTACGGGACTAGCAACACAGATACGCAGTATTTT. This gives the protein CASSYGTSNTDTQYF. Full variable domain (rest looked up from reference TRBV5-4 and TRBJ2-3): ETGVTQSPTHLIKTRGQQVTLRCSSQSGHNTVSWYQQALGQGPQFIFQYYREEENGRGNFPPRFSGLQFPNYSSELNVNALELDDSALYLCASSYGTSNTDTQYFGPGTRLTVL.

The chain is built from TRBV5-5 and TRBJ1-3; D call uncertain. This CDR3 contains 15 residues. V was pared by 0 bases and J by 4 bases, with 11 bases between. Per the germline V gene, CDR1 is SGHKS and CDR2 is YYEKEE (reference sequence). For the CDR3, the DNA is TGTGCCAGCAGCTTGGTTTACGGCGCCGGAAACACCATATATTTT. Amino acid sequence: CASSLVYGAGNTIYF.

The V and J genes are TRBV11-2 and TRBJ2-3; D unresolved. Germline lookup yields CDR1 SGHAT and CDR2 FQNNGV. This CDR3 spans 15 amino acids. Trimming took off 4 bases at V and 0 bases at J, with 11 bases between the two ends. Written as DNA, the CDR3 is TGTGCCAGCAGCTCCCTCGTACCTAGCACAGATACGCAGTATTTT. Translating it yields CASSSLVPSTDTQYF.

The chain combines TRBV6-1 with TRBJ2-7; 7 bases align to TRBD1. Germline CDR1 is MNHNS and CDR2 is SASEGT. The CDR3 spans 12 residues. V lost 6 bases, J lost 2 bases, and 1 base stayed unmatched. CDR3: CASSRGTYEQYF. CDR3 bases: TGTGCCAGCAGCAGGGGGACCTACGAGCAGTACTTC.

The chain employs TRBV7-9 and TRBJ2-7; 10 nucleotides match TRBD1. J was trimmed by 3 bases and V by 5 bases; bases with no gene match: 7. The CDR3 has 15 residues. Germline CDR1 SEHNR, CDR2 FQNEAQ (reference sequence). The CDR3 protein is CASSKGQGTLYEQYF. In DNA form, the CDR3 reads TGTGCCAGCAGCAAGGGACAGGGGACCCTCTACGAGCAGTACTTC.

The genes are TRBV6-5 and TRBJ2-1; D unresolved. Trimming left V 4 bases short and J 8 bases short, with 12 bases between. The CDR3 is 13 amino acids. CDR1 is MNHEY and CDR2 is SVGAGI in the germline V gene. This CDR3 reads CASSLGPYDEQFF. CDR3 coding DNA: TGTGCCAGCAGTTTAGGCCCGTACGATGAGCAGTTCTTC.

This rearrangement joins TRBV6-6 to TRBJ1-1; D is ambiguous. Trimming stripped 0 bases from V and 10 bases from J, with 12 bases between. The V gene's germline CDR1 is MNHNY and CDR2 SVGAGI (reference sequence). The CDR3 has 13 residues. CDR3 coding DNA: TGTGCCAGCAGTTACTCGGGAGCATCGGGAGCTTTCTTT. It translates to CASSYSGASGAFF.

This clone is a singleton in its sample. The V call is TRBV10-3, the J call TRBJ2-5; 7 bases agree with TRBD1. This CDR3 is built from 17 residues. The germline V gene encodes CDR1 ENHRY and CDR2 SYGVKD. V lost 0 bases to trimming and J lost 2 bases; unmatched junction nucleotides: 9. The CDR3 DNA reads as TGTGCCATCAGTGAGTCGATGGGTGACAGGGCTCAAGAGACCCAGTACTTC. The encoded protein is CAISESMGDRAQETQYF.

The rearrangement uses TRBV28 and TRBJ2-1, with D tentatively TRBD1 (6 bases). This CDR3 is built from 15 residues. Deletions cut 3 bases from V and 6 bases from J, with 15 bases between. Per germline, CDR1 MDHEN and CDR2 SYDVKM. Here the CDR3 reads CASSLVRGSSNEQFF. The CDR3 nucleotides read TGTGCCAGCAGTTTGGTCAGGGGTTCAAGCAATGAGCAGTTCTTC.

The chain employs TRBV7-6 and TRBJ2-2; 8 positions agree with TRBD2. The CDR3 length is 16 residues. Germline CDR1 is SGHVS and CDR2 is FNYEAQ. V dropped 0 bases and J dropped 4; count of bases not matched to a gene: 4. This CDR3 reads CASSLAGLGPTGELFF. The CDR3 DNA reads TGTGCCAGCAGCTTAGCGGGACTAGGTCCCACCGGGGAGCTGTTTTTT.

DNA of the CDR3: TGTGCCAGCAGAGTAGCGGGGGACTTTACAGATACGCAGTATTTT. This gives the protein CASRVAGDFTDTQYF. This chain links TRBV27 with TRBJ2-3; 9 bases agree with TRBD2. The germline gives CDR1 MNHEY, CDR2 SMNVEV (reference sequence). The CDR3 contains 15 residues. V shed 6 bases, J shed 3 bases, and the junction held 7 bases outside the gene matches.

The V gene is TRBV7-9, the J gene TRBJ1-4, with D unresolved. V lost 1 base, J lost 7 bases, and 13 bases lay in between. This CDR3 has 15 amino acids. Germline V gives CDR1 SEHNR, CDR2 FQNEAQ (reference sequence). CDR3 sequence (DNA): TGTGCCAGCAGCTTAGTGCTGGGCCAGGCTGAAAAACTGTTTTTT. Protein: CASSLVLGQAEKLFF.

The CDR3 loop is CASSQTSSGGAWETQYF. As DNA, the CDR3 is TGCGCCAGCAGCCAAACCTCTAGCGGGGGGGCGTGGGAGACCCAGTACTTC. The rearrangement joins TRBV4-1 to TRBJ2-5; 12 bases agree with TRBD2. The CDR3 contains 17 residues. V was clipped by 2 bases and J by 5 bases; unmatched bases: 9. The germline CDR1 and CDR2 sequences are MGHRA and YSYEKL.

The chain couples TRBV11-2 to TRBJ2-1, with D perhaps TRBD1 (5 bases). Trimming shortened V by 2 bases and J by 8 bases, and 19 bases separated the two germline ends. This CDR3 is 16 amino acids long. Germline values: CDR1 SGHAT, CDR2 FQNNGV. CDR3 in DNA: TGTGCCAGCAGCTTACTTTACAGGCCGGAGTCAGATGAGCAGTTCTTC. Protein: CASSLLYRPESDEQFF.

Note on this clone: Different DNA sequences within this sample yield the same CDR3. The rearrangement links TRBV9 to TRBJ2-7, with D tentatively TRBD1 (6 bases). V gave up 4 bases and J gave up 4 bases, with 15 bases separating them. From germline, CDR1 is SGDLS and CDR2 YYNGEE. The CDR3 is made up of 14 amino acids. For the CDR3, the DNA is TGTGCCAGCAGCCCTGGGGGCGCGAATTACGAGCAGTACTTC. This sequence encodes CASSPGGANYEQYF. Full variable domain (remainder filled in from reference TRBV9 and TRBJ2-7): DSGVTQTPKHLITATGQRVTLRCSPRSGDLSVYWYQQSLDQGLQFLIQYYNGEERAKGNILERFSAQQFPDLHSELNLSSLELGDSALYFCASSPGGANYEQYFGPGTRLTVT.

This chain links TRBV14 with TRBJ2-7; no clear D gene. The CDR3 contains 15 residues. Germline loops: CDR1 SGHDN, CDR2 FVKESK. The V end was cut by 0 bases, the J end by 7 bases, with 16 bases between. The DNA for the CDR3 is TGTGCCAGCAGCCAAGATTTTTTTCCGGCTGAGGAGCAGTACTTC. This encodes CASSQDFFPAEEQYF.

V is TRBV4-1 and J is TRBJ2-3; D may correspond to TRBD1 or TRBD2 (6 bases each). V was shortened by 4 bases and J by 5 bases, with 19 bases between the two germline ends. The CDR3 consists of 16 residues. The germline V gene encodes CDR1 MGHRA and CDR2 YSYEKL. CDR3 protein: CASSPEKGGLIDTQYF. The CDR3 bases are TGCGCCAGCAGCCCCGAGAAGGGGGGCTTGATAGATACGCAGTATTTT.